One T cell receptor (beta chain) is described in this entry. Its antigen is not identified. The CDR3 has 14 amino acids. V lost 1 base and J lost 0, with 6 bases in between. CDR1 and CDR2 (germline): MGHRA, YSYEKL. Profiled with immunoSEQ multiplex PCR; TCRdb holds only in-frame clones, not every one. The table includes hundreds of thousands of clones, roughly 85% detected once. The record originates from a study of cytomegalovirus exposure and HLA in healthy donors. General observations from the study: The study flagged around 160 TCR beta chains as cytomegalovirus-associated. In vitro data verified a few CMV-associated chains as specific for CMV antigens. The classifier reportedly diagnosed cytomegalovirus status with high specificity and sensitivity.

Separate from the approximately 720-subject first cohort, the approximately 130-subject validation cohort was the one that the donors belonged to. This receptor was identified in a woman in her late teens or twenties in good health and CMV-seronegative. What was sequenced was PBMCs. The chain is built from TRBV4-1 and TRBJ1-2; the D is unclear. The CDR3 loop reads CASSQGRSNYGYTF. In nucleotides, the CDR3 is TGCGCCAGCAGCCAAGGAAGATCTAACTATGGCTACACCTTC.